A selection of T cell receptor beta chains follows, all from one sample in a study of metastatic and nonmetastatic thyroid tumors. MiXCR reprocessed the PCR reads for TCRdb. Of over 20,000 clones listed, approximately 30% are singletons. Specimen: blood. These receptors originate from a female donor with papillary thyroid cancer or a benign thyroid nodule (not recorded which). Some clones in this sample may be carry-over from other donors' samples. CDR3s include the opening cysteine and the closing phenylalanine or tryptophan. A D gene is named only where the DNA matches it firmly. Some rows mark clone size as missing; the rest say once, few, many or name a class of expanded clone.

TRBV2	TRBJ2-1	TRBD1	many	CASRRQGTYNEQFF	TGTGCCAGCAGAAGACAGGGAACCTACAATGAGCAGTTCTTC
TRBV7-9	TRBJ2-7	NA	NA	CASSLEGGGYEQYF	TGTGCCAGCAGCTTAGAGGGGGGTGGCTACGAGCAGTACTTC
TRBV6-1	TRBJ2-1	TRBD2	NA	CASSELAGGRDEQFF	TGTGCCAGCAGTGAACTAGCGGGAGGTCGGGATGAGCAGTTCTTC
TRBV6-6	TRBJ1-1	NA	many	CASSYSGPPPSTEAFF	TGTGCCAGCAGTTATTCGGGGCCCCCACCCAGCACTGAAGCTTTCTTT
TRBV6-4	TRBJ2-1	NA	NA	CASSDSGASSYNEQFF	TGTGCCAGCAGTGACTCGGGGGCCAGCTCCTACAATGAGCAGTTCTTC
TRBV9	TRBJ1-5	NA	many	CASSARQFDQPQHF	TGTGCCAGCAGCGCCAGACAGTTTGATCAGCCCCAGCATTTT
TRBV5-8	TRBJ2-3	NA	NA	CADGRAHTDTQYF	TGTGCAGACGGTAGGGCCCACACAGATACGCAGTATTTT
TRBV20-1	TRBJ2-1	NA	many	CSARDHRDPLSYNEQFF	TGCAGTGCTAGAGATCACCGGGACCCCCTCTCCTACAATGAGCAGTTCTTC
TRBV5-6	TRBJ1-4	NA	many	CASSLDRGNNEKLFF	TGTGCCAGCAGCTTGGATAGGGGGAATAATGAAAAACTGTTTTTT
TRBV6-2/TRBV6-3	TRBJ2-1	NA	few	CASSWGSNEQFF	TGTGCCAGCAGTTGGGGCTCCAATGAGCAGTTCTTC
TRBV18	TRBJ1-2	NA	many	CASSPGTNLNYGYTF	TGTGCCAGCTCACCCGGGACAAACCTTAACTATGGCTACACCTTC
TRBV30	TRBJ1-1	NA	NA	CAWSRVEGRAFF	TGTGCCTGGAGCCGGGTAGAGGGACGGGCTTTCTTT
TRBV19	TRBJ1-3	NA	NA	CASSSQGLGNTIYF	TGTGCCAGTAGTTCCCAGGGACTTGGAAACACCATATATTTT
TRBV5-4	TRBJ2-1	TRBD2	NA	CASSLGGLAGAVEQFF	TGTGCCAGCAGCTTGGGTGGGCTAGCGGGAGCAGTTGAGCAGTTCTTC
TRBV28	TRBJ2-7	TRBD1	many	CASSFGQGRAEQYF	TGTGCCAGCAGTTTCGGACAGGGGAGGGCCGAGCAGTACTTC
TRBV5-1	TRBJ1-1	TRBD1	NA	CASRRRTGEGTEAFF	TGCGCCAGCAGACGAAGAACAGGGGAAGGGACTGAAGCTTTCTTT
TRBV18	TRBJ2-5	NA	many	CASSPPGIETQYF	TGTGCCAGCTCACCACCAGGGATCGAGACCCAGTACTTC